Listed here are 6 T cell receptor beta chains from one sample, sequenced in a study of shared clonotypes between healthy human individuals. TCRdb's table, derived via immunoSEQ multiplex PCR, lists solely in-frame clones and lacks some. The sample holds 2 million to 2.5 million clones, about 90% seen once. What was sequenced was naive CD4+ T cells from PBMCs. Regarding subset: CD45RA+ positively selected. The receptors stem from a young man in good health. Some clones in this sample may be carry-over from other donors' samples.

The chain recombines TRBV23-1 with TRBJ2-7, with D perhaps TRBD1 (5 bases). TRBV23-1 is an open reading frame, and its role is uncertain. The length of the CDR3 is 15 residues. Trimming stripped 2 bases from V and 0 bases from J, with 11 bases between. CDR3 protein: CASSQLDDSSYEQYF. The CDR3 DNA follows: TGCGCCAGCAGTCAACTGGACGACAGCTCCTACGAGCAGTACTTC.

The rearrangement uses TRBV7-9 and TRBJ1-5, with 9 bases lining up with TRBD1. The V gene's germline CDR1 is SEHNR and CDR2 FQNEAQ (reference sequence). The CDR3 loop spans 17 amino acids. V lost 6 bases, J lost 2 bases, and 11 bases stayed unmatched. CDR3 nucleotide sequence: TGTGCCAGCAGTCCCTCGACAGGGGGAGTAGGCAATCAGCCCCAGCATTTT. It codes for CASSPSTGGVGNQPQHF.

The chain carries TRBV7-2 and TRBJ1-1; tentatively, D is TRBD1 (6 bases). V was clipped by 4 bases and J by 4 bases, with 13 bases between them. This CDR3 is 14 amino acids long. Germline CDR1 and CDR2: SGHTA and FQGNSA. CDR3 bases: TGTGCCAGCAGCTGGGCAGGGGCCGTCACTGAAGCTTTCTTT. Translated: CASSWAGAVTEAFF.

The V call is TRBV7-3, the J call TRBJ1-5; D ambiguous. The CDR3 extends over 13 amino acids. The germline V gene encodes CDR1 SGHTA and CDR2 FQGTGA. V was cut by 5 bases and J by 3 bases, with 8 bases left in between. The DNA of the CDR3 is TGTGCCAGCAGCACTGGACCCAATCAGCCCCAGCATTTT. Protein sequence: CASSTGPNQPQHF.

This rearrangement joins TRBV28 to TRBJ1-5; D might be TRBD1 (6 bases). CDR3 length: 14 residues. V shed 5 bases and J shed 11 bases, with 19 bases lying between them. Germline assignment: CDR1 MDHEN and CDR2 SYDVKM. The chain's CDR3 is CASSPRQAVVTQHF. The CDR3 bases are TGTGCCAGCAGTCCTCGACAGGCCGTCGTGACCCAGCATTTT.

In its sample, this clone was seen once. V is TRBV7-2 and J is TRBJ2-7; 8 bases match TRBD1. In germline, CDR1 is SGHTA, CDR2 FQGNSA. CDR3 size: 15 residues. Germline trimming cut 4 bases from V and 2 bases from J; bases unmatched to any gene: 7. This chain's CDR3 is CASSYTGTGTYEQYF. In DNA, the CDR3 is TGTGCCAGCAGCTATACCGGGACAGGAACCTACGAGCAGTACTTC. Variable domain in full (rest from reference TRBV7-2 and TRBJ2-7): GAGVSQSPSNKVTEKGKDVELRCDPISGHTALYWYRQSLGQGLEFLIYFQGNSAPDKSGLPSDRFSAERTGGSVSTLTIQRTQQEDSAVYLCASSYTGTGTYEQYFGPGTRLTVT.